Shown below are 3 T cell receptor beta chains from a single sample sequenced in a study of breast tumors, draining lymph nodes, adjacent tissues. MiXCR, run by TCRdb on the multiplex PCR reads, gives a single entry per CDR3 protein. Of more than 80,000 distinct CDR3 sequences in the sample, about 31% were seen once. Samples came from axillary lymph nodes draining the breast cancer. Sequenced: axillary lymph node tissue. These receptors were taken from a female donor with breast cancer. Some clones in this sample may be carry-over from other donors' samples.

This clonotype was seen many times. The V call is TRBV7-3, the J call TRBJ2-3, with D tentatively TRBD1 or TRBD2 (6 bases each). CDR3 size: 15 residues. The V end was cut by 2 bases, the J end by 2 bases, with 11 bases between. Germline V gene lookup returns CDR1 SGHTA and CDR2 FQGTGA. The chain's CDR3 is CASSLRGRVTDTQYF. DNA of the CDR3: TGTGCCAGCAGCTTACGGGGGCGGGTCACAGATACGCAGTATTTT.

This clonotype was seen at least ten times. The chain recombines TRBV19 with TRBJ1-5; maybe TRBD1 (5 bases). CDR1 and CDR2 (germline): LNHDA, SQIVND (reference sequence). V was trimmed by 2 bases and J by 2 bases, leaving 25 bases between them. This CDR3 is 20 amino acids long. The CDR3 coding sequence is TGTGCCAGTAGTATACCGTCCGGGGTTTGGGGGGTGAATGGCAATCAGCCCCAGCATTTT. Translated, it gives CASSIPSGVWGVNGNQPQHF.

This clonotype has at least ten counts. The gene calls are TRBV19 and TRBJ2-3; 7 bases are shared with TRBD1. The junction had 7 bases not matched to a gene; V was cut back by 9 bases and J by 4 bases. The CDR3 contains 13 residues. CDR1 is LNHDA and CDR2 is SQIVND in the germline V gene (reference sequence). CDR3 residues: CASSDRPADTQYF. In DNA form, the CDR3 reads TGTGCCAGCTCGGACAGGCCGGCAGATACGCAGTATTTT.